This T cell receptor (beta chain) was documented in a study of T cells after posttransplantation cyclophosphamide. Whole-study results and caveats: Recipient CMV seropositivity and CMV reactivation strongly tracked TRB clonality.

The protocol was immunoSEQ multiplex PCR, while the TCRdb copy is restricted to in-frame clones and leaves out a portion. The sample has some 7,900 clones, none seen only once. A marrow graft followed busulfan-fludarabine conditioning, with cyclophosphamide on days +3 and +4. Trimming at V came to 6 bases and at J to 2 bases, leaving 4 bases not matched to a gene. The CDR3 contains 15 residues. In germline, CDR1 is MDHEN, CDR2 SYDVKM. A few counts support this clone. The antigen is unknown. Sequenced here: PBMCs, sampled after an allogeneic stem cell transplant with post-transplant cyclophosphamide. The genes are TRBV28 and TRBJ2-5, with 12 nucleotides matching TRBD2. The TCR comes from a male patient aged 25-45 years who received an allogeneic stem cell transplant from an unrelated donor, was CMV-positive, and had acute and chronic GVHD. The T cells may partly be graft donor cells. The CDR3 region has the DNA TGTGCCAGCAGGGCCGGACTAGCGGGGCAAGAGACCCAGTACTTC. Translation: CASRAGLAGQETQYF.